The source of this T cell receptor (beta chain) is a study of shared clonotypes between healthy human individuals. Study at large: The donors, two women and a few men, were aged 18 to 49. Used for every donor were three CD4 naive, three CD4 memory, two CD8 naive and one CD8 memory plate. Study outcomes and limitations: Memory subsets had estimated richness that was generally smaller than that of naive subsets.

Germline V CDR1 and CDR2: ENHRY, SYGVKD. V lost 8 bases and J lost 1, with 5 bases in between. This CDR3 region has 12 residues. A remark on this clone: Its antigen is currently unknown. Additional DNA sequences in this sample encode the identical CDR3.

CD4+ cells were split into CD45RA+ naive and CD45RA-negative memory subsets. Produced via immunoSEQ multiplex PCR; TCRdb's table is partial and in-frame only. The sample has millions of clones, just over 90% seen once; the top ten hold about 0.13%. The rearrangement uses TRBV10-3 and TRBJ2-2; no clear D. The sample consisted of naive CD4+ T cells sorted from blood. Subset reported: CD45RA+ positively selected. This receptor was obtained from a man aged 18 to 35 in good health. CDR3 DNA: TGTGCCATCTCAGGGAACACCGGGGAGCTGTTTTTT. It specifies CAISGNTGELFF.